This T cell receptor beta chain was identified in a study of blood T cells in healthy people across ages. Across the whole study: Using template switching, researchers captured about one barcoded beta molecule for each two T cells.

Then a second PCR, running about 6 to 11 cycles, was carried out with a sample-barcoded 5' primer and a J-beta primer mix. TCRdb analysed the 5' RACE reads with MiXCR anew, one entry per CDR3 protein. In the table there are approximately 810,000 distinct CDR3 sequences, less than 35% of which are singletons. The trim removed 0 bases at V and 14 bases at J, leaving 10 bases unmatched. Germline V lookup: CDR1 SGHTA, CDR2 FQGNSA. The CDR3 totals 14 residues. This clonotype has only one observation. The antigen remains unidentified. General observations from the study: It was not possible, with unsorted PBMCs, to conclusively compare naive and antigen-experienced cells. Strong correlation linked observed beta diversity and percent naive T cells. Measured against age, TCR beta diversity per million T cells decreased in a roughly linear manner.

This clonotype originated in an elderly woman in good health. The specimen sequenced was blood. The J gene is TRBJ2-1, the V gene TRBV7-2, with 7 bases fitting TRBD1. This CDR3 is CASSLAFSRGREFF. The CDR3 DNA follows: TGTGCCAGCAGCTTAGCGTTTTCGAGGGGGCGGGAGTTCTTC.